This TCR beta chain was recovered during a study of T cell repertoires in cytomegalovirus infection. The V gene's germline CDR1 is LNHDA and CDR2 SQIVND (reference sequence). J was trimmed by 3 bases and V by 5 bases; bases with no gene match: 7. CDR3 length equals 16 residues. Study-wide findings and caveats: CMV-specific HLA-C-restricted TCR beta clonotypes dominated the ex vivo response.

Points on this clonotype: Its antigen is undetermined.

One entry per CDR3 protein, called by TCRdb with MiXCR from the reads. This sample has roughly 110,000 distinct CDR3 sequences, with roughly a tenth found just once. The receptor was isolated from a human donor in good health (CMV status not recorded). Some clones in this sample may be carry-over from other donors' samples. The rearrangement joins TRBV19 to TRBJ2-3; 11 bases align to TRBD1. The sequencing input was PBMCs, sequenced either directly or after in vitro stimulation (not recorded which). In DNA, the CDR3 is TGTGCCAGTAGTTCCCGGACAGGGGGCTGGACAGATACGCAGTATTTT. Translating gives CASSSRTGGWTDTQYF.